The 15 T cell receptor beta chains reported below all come from one sample, sequenced in a study of T cell responses to AZD1222 COVID-19 vaccine. Libraries were prepared by immunoSEQ multiplex PCR; TCRdb keeps only in-frame clonotypes and omits some of them. Of 180,000 or so clones listed, 80% to 95% are singletons. Specimen: peripheral blood, collected 28 days after the second AZD1222 dose. These receptors originate from an adult who received the AZD1222 COVID-19 vaccine.

The chain is built from TRBV18 and TRBJ1-3; 9 positions agree with TRBD1. With V trimmed by 5 bases and J by 0 bases, 5 bases remained unmatched. From germline, CDR1 is KGHSH and CDR2 LQKENI. This CDR3 is built from 16 residues. The CDR3 here is CASSGQGLNSGNTIYF. The DNA for the CDR3 is TGTGCCAGCTCAGGACAGGGGTTGAACTCTGGAAACACCATATATTTT.

The chain couples TRBV6-5 to TRBJ1-1, with TRBD1 as a possible D gene (6 bases). Between the trimmed V and J ends, which lost 0 bases and 10 bases, there was a span of 21 bases. This CDR3 has 16 amino acids. CDR1 is MNHEY and CDR2 is SVGAGI in the germline V gene. This CDR3 reads CASSYSIQGSDEVAFF. For the CDR3, the DNA is TGTGCCAGCAGTTACTCGATTCAGGGGAGTGACGAAGTAGCTTTCTTT.

The chain carries TRBV20-1 and TRBJ2-7; TRBD1 aligns across 10 bases. V dropped 5 bases and J dropped 12; count of bases not matched to a gene: 4. Looked up from germline, CDR1 is DFQATT and CDR2 is SNEGSKA (reference sequence). This CDR3 region has 10 residues. The CDR3 region is CSAWRDRGYF. The CDR3 nucleotides read TGCAGTGCTTGGAGGGACAGGGGGTACTTC.

CDR3 sequence reads: CASSQALESPLHF. The CDR3 nucleotides read TGTGCCAGCAGCCAGGCTTTAGAGTCACCCCTCCACTTT. V is TRBV3-1 (or the pseudogene TRBV3-2) and J is TRBJ1-6; unclear D gene. CDR3 length equals 13 residues. The germline gives CDR1 LGHDT, CDR2 YNNKEL (reference sequence). Trimming pared 3 bases from V and 10 bases from J, leaving 10 bases between.

The CDR3 DNA reads TGTGCCAGCAGTGCAACAGGGTTAGATGGCTACACCTTC. Its protein is CASSATGLDGYTF. The rearrangement joins TRBV12-3 or TRBV12-4 to TRBJ1-2; possible D gene TRBD1, 6 bases. The CDR3 has 13 residues. V was pared by 5 bases and J by 6 bases, with 13 bases between.

This sequence joins TRBV7-9 and TRBJ1-1, with 9 positions matching TRBD1. CDR1 and CDR2 (germline): SEHNR, FQNEAQ (reference sequence). The CDR3 extends over 13 amino acids. Unmatched junction bases numbered 2, after V lost 7 bases and J lost 2 bases. In DNA, the CDR3 is TGTGCCAGCAAACAGGGGGCTAACACTGAAGCTTTCTTT. Protein product: CASKQGANTEAFF.

This rearrangement joins TRBV10-3 to TRBJ1-1; 7 bases fit TRBD1. The J segment lost 0 bases and the V segment lost 2 bases, leaving 9 bases of the junction unmatched. CDR3 length: 17 amino acids. Per germline, CDR1 ENHRY and CDR2 SYGVKD. CDR3 sequence reads: CAISETGAPLMNTEAFF. The CDR3 bases are TGTGCCATCAGTGAGACAGGGGCCCCTCTTATGAACACTGAAGCTTTCTTT.

The J gene is TRBJ2-5, the V gene TRBV7-3; no reliable D call. Per germline, CDR1 SGHTA and CDR2 FQGTGA. Trimming removed 5 bases at V and 2 bases at J, with 9 bases between. The CDR3 sequence is 13 residues long. The CDR3 reads CASSPQTQETQYF. The DNA for the CDR3 is TGTGCCAGCAGCCCGCAGACTCAAGAGACCCAGTACTTC.

The chain has TRBV15 and TRBJ1-1, with 7 positions matching TRBD1. Per germline, CDR1 LNHNV and CDR2 YYDKDF (reference sequence). CDR3 size: 12 residues. J lost 8 bases, V lost 8 bases, and 8 bases had no gene match. The CDR3 DNA is TGTGCCACCTCCTGGGACAGAAAAGAAGCTTTCTTT. It yields the protein CATSWDRKEAFF.

The count of this clone is one. This chain links TRBV19 with TRBJ2-3; TRBD1 is a possible D gene (6 bases). The V gene lost 5 bases and the J gene lost 0 bases, with 12 bases spanning the gap. The CDR3 length is 15 residues. Per germline, CDR1 LNHDA and CDR2 SQIVND (reference sequence). In DNA, the CDR3 is TGTGCCAGTAGTCTGGGACAAACCAGCACAGATACGCAGTATTTT. Protein: CASSLGQTSTDTQYF.

This chain uses TRBV7-6 with TRBJ2-7; 12 positions match TRBD2. Germline V gives CDR1 SGHVS, CDR2 FNYEAQ. This CDR3 region has 14 residues. Trimming at V came to 5 bases and at J to 5 bases, leaving 4 bases not matched to a gene. Here the CDR3 reads CASSPSGGADEQYF. The DNA for the CDR3 is TGTGCCAGCAGCCCTAGCGGGGGGGCTGACGAGCAGTACTTC.

This chain uses TRBV18 with TRBJ1-3; D gene ambiguous. Germline loops: CDR1 KGHSH, CDR2 LQKENI. Trimming took off 4 bases at V and 0 bases at J, with 10 bases between the two ends. The CDR3 spans 15 residues. The CDR3 nucleotides read TGTGCCAGCTCACAGGGTCGGAACTCTGGAAACACCATATATTTT. This translates into CASSQGRNSGNTIYF. The full variable domain, its missing parts supplied by reference TRBV18 and TRBJ1-3, is NAGVMQNPRHLVRRRGQEARLRCSPMKGHSHVYWYRQLPEEGLKFMVYLQKENIIDESGMPKERFSAEFPKEGPSILRIQQVVRGDSAAYFCASSQGRNSGNTIYFGEGSWLTVV.

The rearrangement uses TRBV5-1 and TRBJ1-4; D not certain. The germline V gene encodes CDR1 SGHRS and CDR2 YFSETQ. The CDR3 totals 13 residues. The V gene lost 1 base and the J gene lost 4 bases, with 5 bases spanning the gap. The DNA for the CDR3 is TGCGCCAGCAGCTTGACATATAATGAAAAACTGTTTTTT. Translated, it gives CASSLTYNEKLFF. The entire variable domain, with the rest obtained from reference TRBV5-1 and TRBJ1-4, is as follows: KAGVTQTPRYLIKTRGQQVTLSCSPISGHRSVSWYQQTPGQGLQFLFEYFSETQRNKGNFPGRFSGRQFSNSRSEMNVSTLELGDSALYLCASSLTYNEKLFFGSGTQLSVL.

The chain joins TRBV30 to TRBJ1-2; the D is unclear. The germline gives CDR1 GTSNPN, CDR2 SVGIG (reference sequence). The length of the CDR3 is 14 residues. Trimming left V 0 bases short and J 8 bases short, with 16 bases between. CDR3 in DNA: TGTGCCTGGAGTGTACGAGTGGGATTTTGGGGCTACACCTTC. Translation: CAWSVRVGFWGYTF.

In DNA form, the CDR3 reads TGTGCCAGCAGCTTCCCGACTAGCGGGGGCACTTCACACACAGATACGCAGTATTTT. This codes for CASSFPTSGGTSHTDTQYF. The chain joins TRBV7-9 to TRBJ2-3; 12 bases are a match to TRBD2. CDR3 length: 19 amino acids. V was clipped by 3 bases and J by 2 bases; unmatched bases: 12. The V gene's germline CDR1 is SEHNR and CDR2 FQNEAQ (reference sequence).